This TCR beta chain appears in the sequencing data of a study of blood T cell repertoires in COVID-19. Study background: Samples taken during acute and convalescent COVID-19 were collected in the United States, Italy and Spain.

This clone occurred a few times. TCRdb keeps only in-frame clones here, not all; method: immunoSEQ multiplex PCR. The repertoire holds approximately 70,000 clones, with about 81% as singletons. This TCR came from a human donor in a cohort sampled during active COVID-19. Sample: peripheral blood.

This CDR3 is CALSTGGQSPLHF. Here the CDR3 DNA reads TGTGCCCTTTCGACAGGGGGCCAGTCACCCCTCCACTTT. The rearrangement uses TRBV6-5 and TRBJ1-6; 10 nucleotides align to TRBD1. This CDR3 is 13 amino acids long. The V gene end was trimmed by 11 bases and the J gene end by 10 bases; junction bases not matched to a gene: 8. From germline, CDR1 is MNHEY and CDR2 SVGAGI.